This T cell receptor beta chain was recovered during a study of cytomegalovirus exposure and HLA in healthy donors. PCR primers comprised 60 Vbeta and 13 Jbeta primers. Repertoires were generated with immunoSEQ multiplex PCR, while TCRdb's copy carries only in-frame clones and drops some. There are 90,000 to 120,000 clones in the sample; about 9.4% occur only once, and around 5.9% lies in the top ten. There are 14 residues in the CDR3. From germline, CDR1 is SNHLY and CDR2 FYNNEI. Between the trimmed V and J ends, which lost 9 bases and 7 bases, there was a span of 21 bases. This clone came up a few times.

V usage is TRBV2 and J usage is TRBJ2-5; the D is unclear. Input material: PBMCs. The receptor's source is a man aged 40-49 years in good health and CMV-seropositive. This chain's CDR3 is CASSKETSYGTQYF. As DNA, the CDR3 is TGTGCCAGTTCGAAGGAGACCTCCTACGGGACCCAGTACTTC.